This TCR beta chain was sequenced in a study of T cells in Graves' hyperthyroidism and ophthalmopathy (dated by TCRdb to between 2019 and 2020). Context from the whole study: Peripheral blood was sampled at the time of initial diagnosis, prior to any treatment. For training and testing, the approximately 97 patients in the discovery cohort were randomly divided in a 7:3 ratio. Once sampling was done, hyperthyroidism patients were given methimazole at a starting dose of 30 mg daily, whereas ophthalmopathy patients were given high-dose intravenous methylprednisolone. To identify TCR V-J signatures that set the groups apart, the researchers used a discovery cohort of 95 to 100 patients, made up of 40 to 45 with Graves' ophthalmopathy and around 58 with stable Graves' hyperthyroidism. In addition, the study compared T-cell repertoires in thyroid tissue and in blood from roughly 6 Graves' hyperthyroidism patients. Prospective prediction of ophthalmopathy was tested in an independent validation cohort of under 20 hyperthyroidism patients and some 17 patients who later progressed to ophthalmopathy. TCR Vbeta CDR3 sequencing of fewer than 150 peripheral blood samples (fewer than 45 ophthalmopathy, roughly 72 hyperthyroidism and roughly 17 progressor patients) is reported in the paper. The paper's findings and limits, for the study overall: Most expanded thyroid clonotypes (frequency above 0.001) were also detected in blood, a finding suggesting that blood repertoires may reflect thyroid immune responses. A model built on a 13 V-J signature distinguished ophthalmopathy from stable hyperthyroidism, reaching about 88% sensitivity and 81.08% specificity in cross-validation and 80%/75% in testing. In validation, progression to ophthalmopathy was predicted by the model with 65% to 71% sensitivity and 72% to 85% specificity, a median of about 6 months before onset. Sample size was not statistically predetermined, and investigators were not blinded to group allocation.

Concerning this clonotype itself: Its specific antigen is unknown. Nothing much larger sits one base from this clone, and base qualities are not available.

Stable Graves' hyperthyroidism was defined as no progression to ophthalmopathy during 18 months of follow-up. Hyperthyroidism patients were aged 18 to 65 years and newly diagnosed, with disease duration of less than 2 months. Any patient with an uncontrolled infection, another autoimmune disease, pregnancy or lactation was excluded. Clinical symptoms, serum thyroxine and TRAb, thyroid ultrasound, and orbital computed tomography formed the basis for the diagnoses. PBMCs were separated from over 9 ml of fresh peripheral blood using Ficoll-Paque density gradient centrifugation. Total RNA was extracted using Trizol reagent, and RNA quality was assessed on an Agilent 2100 Bioanalyzer. The TCR beta CDR3 regions were amplified from RNA transcripts. A first-round RT-PCR of the TCR CDR3 used the HTBI primer set with the Qiagen OneStep RT-PCR kit. Libraries were constructed in a second round of multiplex PCR, after which size selection and purification were performed. Libraries were sequenced paired-end with 100 bp reads on an Illumina HiSeq2000. Turning to the authors' computational methods: SOAPnuke was used to process the raw data, removing reads that contained adapters or uncalled bases, had a mean Phred below 15, or lacked an exact match to the constant primer or identifier. COPE v1.2.5 was used to merge high-quality paired reads, and clonotypes were defined as unique nucleotide sequences. MiTCR v1.1 was used to align clonotypes to the IMGT TRBV, TRBD and TRBJ reference segments. Only V-J combinations with frequency above 0.0001, covering about 99% of repertoires, were analysed. The TCS score was defined as F50 (clonal expansion) divided by E x V (chaos), with BLOSUM62-based TCRdist calculated between CDR3 peptides within each V-J. Welch's t-statistics and random forest reduced fewer than 600 V-J features to 10 to 15, which were used in a naive Bayes classifier (R e1071). The public reads were reprocessed in TCRdb via fastp at Q25 and MiXCR, keeping in-frame beta chains. Each entry merges the rows of one CDR3 protein and shows their most common DNA and genes. The V and J calls and clone size come from TCRdb's table, not from the authors' own analysis. This sample holds about 300,000 distinct CDR3 sequences; roughly 13% were observed only once. Of the sample, 7.9% is held by the ten largest clones.

This receptor was identified in a woman aged 40 to 50 with Graves' hyperthyroidism. Specimen: blood.

The nucleotides are TGTGCCAGCAGCTTAGGGGGGAGTACAGCACACTCTGGAAACACCATATATTTT. It codes for CASSLGGSTAHSGNTIYF. The V and J segments used are TRBV7-2 and TRBJ1-3; perhaps TRBD1 is the D gene, with 5 bases matching. The CDR3 contains 18 residues, cysteine and phenylalanine counted. The kept DNA is CDR3 alone, 54 bases in frame from the first base. In the germline V gene, CDR1 corresponds to SGHTA and CDR2 to FQGNSA. V is clipped by 1 base and J by 0 bases, and the sequence between their germline boundaries is 16 bases long. The variable domain in full, with residues beyond the CDR3 obtained from the reference TRBV7-2 and TRBJ1-3 genes, is GAGVSQSPSNKVTEKGKDVELRCDPISGHTALYWYRQSLGQGLEFLIYFQGNSAPDKSGLPSDRFSAERTGGSVSTLTIQRTQQEDSAVYLCASSLGGSTAHSGNTIYFGEGSWLTVV.